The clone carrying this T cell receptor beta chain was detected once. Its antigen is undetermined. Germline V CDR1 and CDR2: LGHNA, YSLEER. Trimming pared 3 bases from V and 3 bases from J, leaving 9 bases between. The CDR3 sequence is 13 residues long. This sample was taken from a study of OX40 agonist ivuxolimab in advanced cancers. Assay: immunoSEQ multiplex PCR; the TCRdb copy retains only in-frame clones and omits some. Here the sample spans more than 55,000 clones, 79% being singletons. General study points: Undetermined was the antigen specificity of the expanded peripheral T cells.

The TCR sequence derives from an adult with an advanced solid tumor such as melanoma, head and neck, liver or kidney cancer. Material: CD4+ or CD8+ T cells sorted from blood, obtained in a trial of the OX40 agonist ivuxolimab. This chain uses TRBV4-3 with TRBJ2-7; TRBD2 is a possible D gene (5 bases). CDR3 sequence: CASSQEEGYEQYF. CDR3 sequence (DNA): TGCGCCAGCAGCCAGGAAGAGGGCTACGAGCAGTACTTC.